Below, 27 T cell receptor beta chains from the same sample are listed, as sequenced in a study of post-analysis software for immune sequencing data. Broader study findings: Compared with controls, patients had more of five or six TRBV segments, including TRBV5-6, TRBV5-1 and TRBV20-1.

Unique molecular identifiers were built into the TCR beta cDNA libraries. One entry per CDR3 protein results from TCRdb running MiXCR on the PCR reads. Here the sample spans about 400,000 distinct CDR3 sequences, roughly 38% being singletons. For these TCRs, the target antigens are not known. Material: blood. These receptors were taken from a girl aged 10-17 years with multiple sclerosis.

This clonotype turned up a few times. This chain connects TRBV5-4 to TRBJ2-2; D perhaps matches TRBD2 (7 bases). The CDR3 contains 15 residues. Per the germline V gene, CDR1 is SGHNT and CDR2 is YYREEE (reference sequence). Trimming pared 1 base from V and 7 bases from J, leaving 14 bases between. The CDR3 here is CASSLKGGPIGELFF. The CDR3 DNA sequence: TGTGCCAGCAGCTTGAAGGGGGGGCCGATCGGGGAGCTGTTTTTT.

The chain recombines TRBV6-6 with TRBJ2-6; D not certain. V was trimmed by 0 bases and J by 2 bases, leaving 11 bases between them. The CDR3 length is 17 residues. The germline gives CDR1 MNHNY, CDR2 SVGAGI (reference sequence). The CDR3 sequence is CASSYSVRVAGANVLTF. The CDR3 region has the DNA TGTGCCAGCAGTTACTCCGTCCGGGTTGCTGGGGCCAACGTCCTGACTTTC.

In its sample, this clonotype was seen a few times. CDR3 sequence: CASSSGLASTYNEQFF. DNA of the CDR3: TGTGCCAGCAGCTCAGGACTAGCTTCCACCTACAATGAGCAGTTCTTC. This chain connects TRBV9 to TRBJ2-1; the match to TRBD2 covers 8 bases. Germline CDR1 reads SGDLS; CDR2 reads YYNGEE. This CDR3 is 16 amino acids long. V trimming: 4 bases; J trimming: 2 bases; junction bases outside the gene matches: 8.

The sample holds many counts of this clonotype. The chain uses TRBV7-2 and TRBJ2-7; no clear D. Germline V gene data show CDR1 as SGHTA and CDR2 as FQGNSA. CDR3 length: 12 amino acids. With 5 bases removed from V and 3 bases from J, the gap between germline ends came to 8 bases. The CDR3 here is CASSPQNYEQYF. The CDR3 DNA follows: TGTGCCAGCAGCCCCCAAAACTACGAGCAGTACTTC.

This clonotype was seen only a few times. The DNA of the CDR3 is TGTGCCAGCAGCCAAGCCGAAGGGTTCCTCTATGGCTACACCTTC. Translated: CASSQAEGFLYGYTF. V usage is TRBV3-1 and J usage is TRBJ1-2; D remains unclear. Germline V gene sequence: CDR1 LGHDT, CDR2 YNNKEL (reference sequence). Trimming removed 1 base at V and 4 bases at J, with 13 bases between. This CDR3 is 15 amino acids long.

This chain joins TRBV5-1 and TRBJ2-1; TRBD2 matches 8 bases. This CDR3 spans 17 amino acids. V shed 0 bases and J 8 bases; nucleotides not matched to a gene: 13. CDR1 SGHRS and CDR2 YFSETQ come from the germline V gene. The CDR3 sequence: CASSLGSSGVPMDEQFF. In nucleotides, the CDR3 is TGCGCCAGCAGCTTGGGAAGTAGCGGGGTACCGATGGATGAGCAGTTCTTC.

The chain combines TRBV20-1 with TRBJ2-7, with D tentatively TRBD2 (5 bases). The CDR3 spans 14 residues. Germline lookup yields CDR1 DFQATT and CDR2 SNEGSKA (reference sequence). Trimming removed 1 base from V and 7 bases from J, with 17 bases in between. The CDR3 bases are TGCAGTGCTAGAGGGCAGTGGACTGAAGGGGAGCAGTACTTC. Its protein product is CSARGQWTEGEQYF.

This clonotype was counted only a few times. The chain links TRBV7-9 to TRBJ2-5; 8 nucleotides match TRBD2. Germline V CDR1 and CDR2: SEHNR, FQNEAQ (reference sequence). V was clipped by 4 bases and J by 4 bases; unmatched bases: 8. The CDR3 totals 15 residues. CDR3 DNA sequence: TGTGCCAGCAGCTCCCTACTAGCGGTTGGAGAGACCCAGTACTTC. Translating it yields CASSSLLAVGETQYF.

The V call is TRBV6-1, the J call TRBJ1-5; the D gene is possibly TRBD1 (5 bases). The germline CDR1 and CDR2 sequences are MNHNS and SASEGT. Trimming removed 10 bases at V and 1 base at J, with 20 bases between. CDR3 length: 16 amino acids. The CDR3 bases are TGTGCCACCTGGGGGGTCCCGGCCAGAAGCAATCAGCCCCAGCATTTT. It is translated as CATWGVPARSNQPQHF.

As to this clonotype: Being one base from a much bigger clone, this may be a read error. The chain joins TRBV6-1 to TRBJ2-7, with D perhaps being TRBD1 or TRBD2 (6 bases each). CDR3 length equals 16 residues. Germline V CDR1 and CDR2: MNHNS, SASEGT. CDR3 DNA sequence: TGTGCCAGCAGTGACCTCCGGGGGCTGCGGCCCTACGGGCAGTACTTC. It codes for CASSDLRGLRPYGQYF.

The CDR3 reads CSVEEPSGGPRDTQYF. In nucleotides, the CDR3 is TGCAGCGTTGAAGAACCCAGCGGGGGGCCTCGAGATACGCAGTATTTT. The chain employs TRBV29-1 and TRBJ2-3; 9 bases match TRBD2. The ends lost 0 bases at V and 5 bases at J; junction bases unmatched: 9. Per the germline V gene, CDR1 is SQVTM and CDR2 is ANQGSEA. There are 16 residues in the CDR3.

The chain recombines TRBV6-5 with TRBJ1-1, with TRBD1 matching 10 bases. The CDR3 extends over 14 amino acids. Germline trimming cut 3 bases from V and 4 bases from J; bases unmatched to any gene: 2. Germline V gene sequence: CDR1 MNHEY, CDR2 SVGAGI. The DNA for the CDR3 is TGTGCCAGCAGTTATCGGACAGGGGGCACTGAAGCTTTCTTT. As protein: CASSYRTGGTEAFF.

This clonotype appeared a few times. The chain uses TRBV6-5 and TRBJ1-4; D may be TRBD1 (5 bases). Trimming pared 2 bases from V and 8 bases from J, leaving 15 bases between. Germline CDR1 is MNHEY and CDR2 is SVGAGI. The CDR3 contains 15 residues. The CDR3 DNA is TGTGCCAGCAGTTACACAAGGACACCTGGGGAAAAACTGTTTTTT. Translation: CASSYTRTPGEKLFF.

The chain couples TRBV29-1 to TRBJ1-2; possible D gene TRBD1, 6 bases. V lost 6 bases and J 4 bases, leaving 12 bases between the germline ends. This CDR3 is 12 amino acids long. CDR1 and CDR2 (germline): SQVTM, ANQGSEA. The CDR3 sequence: CSVLQGIYGYTF. The CDR3 coding sequence is TGCAGCGTCCTACAGGGAATCTATGGCTACACCTTC.

CDR3: CASSPMEAGDSPLHF. The CDR3 nucleotides read TGTGCCAGCAGCCCCATGGAGGCAGGGGATTCACCCCTCCACTTT. The V call is TRBV7-2, the J call TRBJ1-6; tentatively, D is TRBD1 (6 bases). CDR3 size: 15 residues. CDR1 SGHTA and CDR2 FQGNSA come from the germline V gene. Deletions cut 5 bases from V and 8 bases from J, with 16 bases between.

The chain is built from TRBV11-2 and TRBJ2-3, with D possibly being TRBD2 (5 bases). With 2 bases removed from V and 0 bases from J, the gap between germline ends came to 9 bases. Germline loops: CDR1 SGHAT, CDR2 FQNNGV. The CDR3 is made up of 15 amino acids. The CDR3 spells CASSLLDFSTDTQYF. In DNA form, the CDR3 reads TGTGCCAGCAGCTTATTGGACTTTAGCACAGATACGCAGTATTTT.

The chain recombines TRBV27 with TRBJ2-1; D is undetermined. V lost 3 bases, J lost 12 bases, and 9 bases lay in between. Per the germline V gene, CDR1 is MNHEY and CDR2 is SMNVEV (reference sequence). The length of the CDR3 is 11 residues. CDR3 sequence (DNA): TGTGCCAGCAGTTTTGGGGTTGTGCAGTTCTTC. Translating it yields CASSFGVVQFF.

The chain is built from TRBV7-3 and TRBJ2-6; D is undetermined. The length of the CDR3 is 15 residues. In germline, CDR1 is SGHTA, CDR2 FQGTGA. Trimming left V 5 bases short and J 2 bases short, with 10 bases between. CDR3 sequence reads: CASSPLSTGANVLTF. CDR3 DNA sequence: TGTGCCAGCAGCCCCCTCAGTACTGGGGCCAACGTCCTGACTTTC. The variable domain in full, with the rest retrieved from reference TRBV7-3 and TRBJ2-6, is GAGVSQTPSNKVTEKGKYVELRCDPISGHTALYWYRQSLGQGPEFLIYFQGTGAADDSGLPNDRFFAVRPEGSVSTLKIQRTERGDSAVYLCASSPLSTGANVLTFGAGSRLTVL.

This clonotype was observed at least ten times. The chain has TRBV15 and TRBJ2-7; D unresolved. Looked up from germline, CDR1 is LNHNV and CDR2 is YYDKDF (reference sequence). V was shortened by 3 bases and J by 6 bases, with 12 bases between the two germline ends. CDR3 length: 13 amino acids. Here the CDR3 reads CATSRESLSEQYF. CDR3 nucleotides: TGTGCCACCAGCAGGGAATCCCTCTCCGAGCAGTACTTC.

V is TRBV6-1 and J is TRBJ1-6, with 9 bases fitting TRBD1. Germline trimming cut 2 bases from V and 9 bases from J; bases unmatched to any gene: 5. This CDR3 contains 15 residues. The germline V gene encodes CDR1 MNHNS and CDR2 SASEGT. The DNA of the CDR3 is TGTGCCAGCAGTGAAACAGGGGGCAGTGGTTCACCCCTCCACTTT. Translating it yields CASSETGGSGSPLHF.

This clonotype was counted between two and nine times. DNA of the CDR3: TGTGCCAGCAGCTTCAAACGGCTCGCCAACAATGAGCAGTTCTTC. Protein: CASSFKRLANNEQFF. This rearrangement joins TRBV7-2 to TRBJ2-1; unclear D gene. Germline lookup yields CDR1 SGHTA and CDR2 FQGNSA. V was shortened by 3 bases and J by 5 bases, with 14 bases between the two germline ends. This CDR3 has 15 amino acids.

This chain connects TRBV12-3 or TRBV12-4 to TRBJ2-3; a weak D match, TRBD2 (5 bases). V was shortened by 6 bases and J by 10 bases, with 20 bases between the two germline ends. The CDR3 has 14 amino acids. The CDR3 loop is CASSPGARVDAQYF. The CDR3 DNA sequence: TGTGCCAGCAGCCCCGGCGCGAGGGTCGATGCGCAGTATTTT.

This clonotype was seen repeatedly, ten times or more. The genes are TRBV5-1 and TRBJ2-5, with D uncertain. Trimming pared 0 bases from V and 1 base from J, leaving 7 bases between. This CDR3 comprises 14 residues. Looked up from germline, CDR1 is SGHRS and CDR2 is YFSETQ. CDR3 sequence reads: CASSLDKVQETQYF. In nucleotides, the CDR3 is TGCGCCAGCAGCTTGGATAAGGTCCAAGAGACCCAGTACTTC.

V gene TRBV27 combines with J gene TRBJ2-1; 8 bases line up with TRBD2. The CDR3 loop spans 16 amino acids. V was pared by 3 bases and J by 0 bases, with 4 bases of the junction left unmatched. Germline CDR1 MNHEY, CDR2 SMNVEV (reference sequence). This CDR3 is CASSFPSGGSYNEQFF. DNA for the CDR3: TGTGCCAGCAGTTTCCCCAGCGGGGGCTCCTACAATGAGCAGTTCTTC.

The V and J genes are TRBV25-1 and TRBJ2-1, with 8 positions matching TRBD2. Germline CDR1 MGHDK, CDR2 SYGVNS. CDR3 size: 14 residues. The V gene end was trimmed by 3 bases and the J gene end by 4 bases; junction bases not matched to a gene: 2. The CDR3 DNA reads TGTGCCAGCAGTGACAGCGGGGGTTACAATGAGCAGTTCTTC. Translated: CASSDSGGYNEQFF. Based on the CDR3 plus reference TRBV25-1 and TRBJ2-1, the full variable domain is EADIYQTPRYLVIGTGKKITLECSQTMGHDKMYWYQQDPGMELHLIHYSYGVNSTEKGDLSSESTVSRIRTEHFPLTLESARPSHTSQYLCASSDSGGYNEQFFGPGTRLTVL.

The chain uses TRBV12-3 or TRBV12-4 and TRBJ2-2, with 10 bases fitting TRBD2. The ends lost 4 bases at V and 4 bases at J; junction bases unmatched: 12. The CDR3 spans 18 residues. The CDR3 loop is CASSSVLAGAPGTGELFF. The DNA of the CDR3 is TGTGCCAGCAGTTCTGTTCTAGCGGGGGCCCCGGGCACCGGGGAGCTGTTTTTT.

V is TRBV28 and J is TRBJ2-1, with TRBD2 matching over 12 bases. The CDR3 length is 19 residues. Germline CDR1 reads MDHEN; CDR2 reads SYDVKM. The V segment lost 4 bases and the J segment 1 base; nucleotides outside the gene matches: 11. The CDR3 sequence is CASSSSSGGAAWSYNEQFF. In DNA, the CDR3 is TGTGCCAGCAGTTCCTCTAGCGGGGGGGCCGCGTGGTCCTACAATGAGCAGTTCTTC. The full variable domain, its missing parts supplied by reference TRBV28 and TRBJ2-1, is DVKVTQSSRYLVKRTGEKVFLECVQDMDHENMFWYRQDPGLGLRLIYFSYDVKMKEKGDIPEGYSVSREKKERFSLILESASTNQTSMYLCASSSSSGGAAWSYNEQFFGPGTRLTVL.